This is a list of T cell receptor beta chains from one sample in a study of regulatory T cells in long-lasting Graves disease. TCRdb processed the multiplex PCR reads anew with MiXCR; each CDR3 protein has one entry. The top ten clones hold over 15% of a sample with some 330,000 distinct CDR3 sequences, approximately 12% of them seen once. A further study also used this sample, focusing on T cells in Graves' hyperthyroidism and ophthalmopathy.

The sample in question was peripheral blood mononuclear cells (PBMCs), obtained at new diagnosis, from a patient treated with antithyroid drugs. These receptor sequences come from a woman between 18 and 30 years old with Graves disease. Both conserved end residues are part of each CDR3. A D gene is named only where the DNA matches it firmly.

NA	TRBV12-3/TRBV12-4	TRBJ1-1	CASSLGGRPISNTEAFF
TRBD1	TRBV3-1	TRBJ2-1	CASSIGQGTYNEQFF
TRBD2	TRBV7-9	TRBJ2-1	CASSLVVGGPTVNEQFF
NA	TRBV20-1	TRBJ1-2	CSARDRGTYGYTF
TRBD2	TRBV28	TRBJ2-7	CASKSLLAGISYEQYF
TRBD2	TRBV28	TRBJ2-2	CASSPKRGGRAGELFF
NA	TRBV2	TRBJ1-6	CASSDYSPLHF
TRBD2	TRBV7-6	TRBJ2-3	CASSYGGGHTDTQYF
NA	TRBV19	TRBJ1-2	CASSTFDRSYTF
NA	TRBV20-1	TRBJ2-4	CSAVGQTIAKNIQYF
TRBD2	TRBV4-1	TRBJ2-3	CASSQPAGGPADTQYF
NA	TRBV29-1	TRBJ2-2	CSVVEGSVGIGELFF
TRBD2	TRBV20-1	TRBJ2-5	CSARDVMAGSGEETQYF
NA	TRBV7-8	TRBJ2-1	CASSSLTTYNEQFF
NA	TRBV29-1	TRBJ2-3	CSANVADTQYF
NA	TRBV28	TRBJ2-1	CASSLMGPSYNEQFF
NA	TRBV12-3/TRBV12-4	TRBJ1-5	CASSSLAQPQHF
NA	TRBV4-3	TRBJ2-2	CASSQGTEIFTGELFF
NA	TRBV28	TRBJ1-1	CASSFRATVWTEAFF
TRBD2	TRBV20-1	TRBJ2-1	CSATGTSGFYNEQFF
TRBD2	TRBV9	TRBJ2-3	CASSVVGLSGRDPSTDTQYF
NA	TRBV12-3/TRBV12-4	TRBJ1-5	CASSASDGYQPQHF
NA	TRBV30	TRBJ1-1	CARDRQVIMNTEAFF
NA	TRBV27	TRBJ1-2	CASSSDRNYGYTF
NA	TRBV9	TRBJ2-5	CASSLGWGRPRETQYF
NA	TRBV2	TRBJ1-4	CASSSIDRATNEKLFF
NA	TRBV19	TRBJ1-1	CATRTGPTEAFF
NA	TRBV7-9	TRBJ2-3	CASSPEVYTQYF
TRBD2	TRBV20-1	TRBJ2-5	CSARGGLAVLETQYF
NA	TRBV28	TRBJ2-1	CASSFGTPVRKQFF
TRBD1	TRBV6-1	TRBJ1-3	CASSAGGPRNTIYF
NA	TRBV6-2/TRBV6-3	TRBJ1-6	CASSDDGNPIHSPLHF
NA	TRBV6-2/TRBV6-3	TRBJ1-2	CASSYAPAGMFYGYTF
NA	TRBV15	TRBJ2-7	CATSRDQGSYEQYF
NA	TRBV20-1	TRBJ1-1	CSASRQGIRAFF
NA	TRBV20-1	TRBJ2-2	CSAKTTTDRGMAGELFF
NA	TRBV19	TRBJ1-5	CASSMTGNQPQHF
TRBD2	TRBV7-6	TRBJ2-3	CASSSSISGGTDTQYF
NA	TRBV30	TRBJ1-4	CAWSVRSFNEKLFF
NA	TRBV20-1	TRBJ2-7	CSAQPGGQSYEQYF
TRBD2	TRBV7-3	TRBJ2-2	CASSKGRGADTGELFF
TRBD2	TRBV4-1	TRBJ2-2	CASSQGVLVAGGGLFF